This is a list of T cell receptor beta chains from one sample in a study of cytomegalovirus exposure and HLA in healthy donors. Only in-frame clones appear in the TCRdb table, and some are missing; sequencing was by immunoSEQ multiplex PCR. The repertoire holds roughly 120,000 clones, with roughly 90% as singletons. Sequenced: PBMCs. Receptors originate from a woman aged 18-29 years in good health and CMV-seropositive. The CDR3 runs from the conserved cysteine through the conserved F or W. D genes are given only for firm matches. For some rows the clone size is stated as once, few or many, or as a class when expanded; others skip it.

V gene: TRBV6-5
clone size: NA
J gene: TRBJ1-2
D gene: TRBD1
CDR3 DNA: TGTGCCAGCAGTCAACAGGGGGTCTATGGCTACACCTTC
CDR3 protein: CASSQQGVYGYTF

V gene: TRBV4-2
clone size: NA
J gene: TRBJ2-3
D gene: TRBD2
CDR3 DNA: TGTGCCAGCAGCCACGGACTAGCGGGGGGCAGGGAGTATTTT
CDR3 protein: CASSHGLAGGREYF

V gene: TRBV7-9
clone size: few
J gene: TRBJ2-3
D gene: TRBD2
CDR3 DNA: TGTGCCAGCACCTCTCCGACTAGCCGAGATACGCAGTATTTT
CDR3 protein: CASTSPTSRDTQYF

V gene: TRBV19
clone size: NA
J gene: TRBJ2-1
D gene: TRBD2
CDR3 DNA: TGTGCCAGTAGTGCCGGACTAGCGGGGTATGAGCAGTTCTTC
CDR3 protein: CASSAGLAGYEQFF

V gene: TRBV15
clone size: NA
J gene: TRBJ2-3
D gene: TRBD2
CDR3 DNA: TGTGCCACCAGTGATCGGCGGGGGGCCACAGATACGCAGTATTTT
CDR3 protein: CATSDRRGATDTQYF

V gene: TRBV30
clone size: NA
J gene: TRBJ2-7
D gene: NA
CDR3 DNA: TGTGCCTGGAGTACTCCCTCCAGGCGGACTTCCTACGAGCAGTACTTC
CDR3 protein: CAWSTPSRRTSYEQYF

V gene: TRBV6-6
clone size: NA
J gene: TRBJ1-5
D gene: NA
CDR3 DNA: TGTGCCAGCAGTTACGACAGTTCTAGCAATCAGCCCCAGCATTTT
CDR3 protein: CASSYDSSSNQPQHF

V gene: TRBV7-6
clone size: NA
J gene: TRBJ2-3
D gene: TRBD1
CDR3 DNA: TGTGCCAGCAGCTGGACAGGGGCGGGCGCAGATACGCAGTATTTT
CDR3 protein: CASSWTGAGADTQYF

V gene: TRBV27
clone size: NA
J gene: TRBJ1-5
D gene: NA
CDR3 DNA: TGTGCCAGCAGTTTTAAAACGGGTCAGCCCCAGCATTTT
CDR3 protein: CASSFKTGQPQHF

V gene: TRBV6-4
clone size: NA
J gene: TRBJ2-3
D gene: NA
CDR3 DNA: TGTGCCAGCAGTTCTGGAGTAAGCACAGATACGCAGTATTTT
CDR3 protein: CASSSGVSTDTQYF

V gene: TRBV2
clone size: NA
J gene: TRBJ2-7
D gene: TRBD2
CDR3 DNA: TGTGCCAGCAGTGGATGGACTAGCGGGAGTATCGAGCAGTACTTC
CDR3 protein: CASSGWTSGSIEQYF

V gene: TRBV29-1
clone size: NA
J gene: TRBJ1-1
D gene: NA
CDR3 DNA: TGCAGCGCCGGAGGGAACAGAGTGAACACTGAAGCTTTCTTT
CDR3 protein: CSAGGNRVNTEAFF

V gene: TRBV5-1
clone size: NA
J gene: TRBJ1-4
D gene: NA
CDR3 DNA: TGCGCCAGCAGCTTGTATCCGGAGTCCAATGAAAAACTGTTTTTT
CDR3 protein: CASSLYPESNEKLFF

V gene: TRBV15
clone size: NA
J gene: TRBJ1-4
D gene: NA
CDR3 DNA: TGTGCCACCAGCAGAGATCCAAAACAGGAAACTGAAAAACTGTTTTTT
CDR3 protein: CATSRDPKQETEKLFF

V gene: TRBV7-7
clone size: NA
J gene: TRBJ2-5
D gene: TRBD2
CDR3 DNA: TGTGCTAGCAGCTCAAGGACTAGCGGGAGTGAGACCCAGTACTTC
CDR3 protein: CASSSRTSGSETQYF

V gene: TRBV7-2
clone size: NA
J gene: TRBJ1-2
D gene: NA
CDR3 DNA: TGTGCCAGCAGCCAGGGTACTCAGGATGGCTACACCTTC
CDR3 protein: CASSQGTQDGYTF

V gene: TRBV10-2
clone size: once
J gene: TRBJ1-1
D gene: NA
CDR3 DNA: TGCGCCAGCACCCTGGGGGGGGCCACTGAAGCTTTCTTT
CDR3 protein: CASTLGGATEAFF

V gene: TRBV11-3
clone size: NA
J gene: TRBJ1-1
D gene: NA
CDR3 DNA: TGTGCCAGCAGCACAAGACAGCCTGGCACTGAAGCTTTCTTT
CDR3 protein: CASSTRQPGTEAFF

V gene: TRBV7-2
clone size: NA
J gene: TRBJ2-1
D gene: NA
CDR3 DNA: TGTGCCAGCAGCCCAACTAGGAACGCCCCTGAGCAGTTCTTC
CDR3 protein: CASSPTRNAPEQFF

V gene: TRBV18
clone size: NA
J gene: TRBJ2-1
D gene: NA
CDR3 DNA: TGTGCCAGCTCACCTTCTCGGGAGTACAATGAGCAGTTCTTC
CDR3 protein: CASSPSREYNEQFF

V gene: TRBV5-6
clone size: NA
J gene: TRBJ2-5
D gene: TRBD2
CDR3 DNA: TGTGCCAGCCACGGTGGGGCTAGCGGGGATCGACAAGAGACCCAGTACTTC
CDR3 protein: CASHGGASGDRQETQYF

V gene: TRBV19
clone size: NA
J gene: TRBJ1-2
D gene: TRBD1
CDR3 DNA: TGTGCCAGCGGACAGGGACGTAACTATGGCTACACCTTC
CDR3 protein: CASGQGRNYGYTF

V gene: TRBV18
clone size: NA
J gene: TRBJ2-6
D gene: NA
CDR3 DNA: TGTGCCAGCTCACCGAGACAGGTGATGGTGACTGGGGCCAACGTCCTGACTTTC
CDR3 protein: CASSPRQVMVTGANVLTF

V gene: TRBV6-1
clone size: NA
J gene: TRBJ2-7
D gene: TRBD1
CDR3 DNA: TGTGCCAGCCATCGCCGGACAGGGGCCTACGAGCAGTACTTC
CDR3 protein: CASHRRTGAYEQYF

V gene: TRBV11-2
clone size: NA
J gene: TRBJ2-7
D gene: TRBD1
CDR3 DNA: TGTGCCAGCAGCCGGGACAGGTATGGGTACGAGCAGTACTTC
CDR3 protein: CASSRDRYGYEQYF

V gene: TRBV10-3
clone size: few
J gene: TRBJ1-1
D gene: TRBD1
CDR3 DNA: TGTGCCATCAGTGAGTCGGGACAGGGGTCGAACACTGAAGCTTTCTTT
CDR3 protein: CAISESGQGSNTEAFF

V gene: TRBV5-1
clone size: NA
J gene: TRBJ1-2
D gene: NA
CDR3 DNA: TGCGCCAGCAGCTTGGCCGGGGGTCAGGAGAAGGGCTACACCTTC
CDR3 protein: CASSLAGGQEKGYTF

V gene: TRBV4-1
clone size: NA
J gene: TRBJ1-6
D gene: NA
CDR3 DNA: TGCGCCAGCAGCCAAGATTTCAATTTGGGCCATTCACCCCTCCACTTT
CDR3 protein: CASSQDFNLGHSPLHF

V gene: TRBV19
clone size: NA
J gene: TRBJ2-5
D gene: TRBD2
CDR3 DNA: TGTGCCAGTAGTTCGGGACTAGCGGGGGCCAAAGAGACCCAGTACTTC
CDR3 protein: CASSSGLAGAKETQYF

V gene: TRBV4-1
clone size: NA
J gene: TRBJ2-2
D gene: TRBD1
CDR3 DNA: TGCGCCAGCAGCCAAGACCTGGGACAGGGGTGGGCCGGGGAGCTGTTTTTT
CDR3 protein: CASSQDLGQGWAGELFF

V gene: TRBV29-1
clone size: NA
J gene: TRBJ2-3
D gene: NA
CDR3 DNA: TGCAGCGTTGAACCACATTGGTCCACAGATACGCAGTATTTT
CDR3 protein: CSVEPHWSTDTQYF